This T cell receptor beta chain is from a study of blood T cell repertoires in COVID-19. In the study overall: Samples of COVID-19 (acute and convalescent) were obtained from the United States, Italy and Spain. T cells, B-cell-depleted T cells, or PBMCs provided the cDNA or gDNA that served as material.

V shed 4 bases and J shed 2 bases, with 11 bases lying between them. Germline CDR1 reads MDHEN; CDR2 reads SYDVKM. The CDR3 runs 15 residues. How the authors handled the data: Reference gene primer amplification yielded estimated nucleated cell counts. TCRdb keeps only in-frame clones here, not all; method: immunoSEQ multiplex PCR. V, J and clone size are those of that table, while D and trimming were read from the DNA. This sample has around 80,000 clones; roughly four fifths occur once, and the top ten carry around 9.7%. The V and J genes are TRBV28 and TRBJ1-4, with unresolved D. This TCR was recovered from a human donor in a cohort sampled during active COVID-19. Sequenced material: peripheral blood. The CDR3 protein is CASSSRLATNEKLFF. The CDR3, as DNA: TGTGCCAGCAGTTCCCGACTTGCGACTAATGAAAAACTGTTTTTT.